This entry describes one TCR beta chain. The antigen remains undetermined. These data come from a study of T cell responses to AZD1222 COVID-19 vaccine. Whole-study results and caveats: At 160-218 and 743-854, vaccine-associated CD4 TCRs were dominant, and they spanned spike. Spike-specific TCR breadth and depth were elevated following two AZD1222 doses. The donor cohort was predominantly white British with a female majority, and clonal diversity may have been underestimated.

Method: immunoSEQ multiplex PCR; TCRdb's copy keeps in-frame clones and lacks some. The sample holds around 260,000 clones; over 85% are singletons and the top ten take roughly 0.5%. Trimming removed 0 bases from V and 6 bases from J, with 16 bases in between. The germline gives CDR1 SGHRS, CDR2 YFSETQ. The length of the CDR3 is 16 residues. The TCR originated in an adult in good health. The chain combines TRBV5-1 with TRBJ2-1, with D perhaps assigned TRBD1 or TRBD2 (6 bases each). Here the sequenced sample was peripheral blood, taken on day 0 of AZD1222 vaccination. CDR3 coding DNA: TGCGCCAGCAGCTTGGGGGCAGGGGTGGGACTCAATGAGCAGTTCTTC. It encodes CASSLGAGVGLNEQFF.